This is a list of T cell receptor beta chains from one sample in a study of neurological immune-mediated disorders. TCRdb used MiXCR to reprocess the 5' RACE reads, holding one entry per CDR3 protein. The data show about 52,000 distinct CDR3 sequences, more than 3.5% seen once. Sequencing used PBMCs. The receptors derive from a man between 60 and 75 years old with multiple sclerosis. Both conserved end residues are part of each CDR3. The order of the fields is J gene, D gene, V gene, clone size, CDR3 DNA, CDR3 protein. The D gene is left open where the match is weak. Size is stated as how often the clone was seen (once, few, many) or a class if it is expanded.

>TRBJ1-1|.|TRBV5-1|many
TGCGCCAGCAGCTTGGCCGTTCTCGCTGAAGCTTTCTTT
CASSLAVLAEAFF
>TRBJ2-7|.|TRBV6-1|many
TGTGCCAGCAGTAATACAGGGTATGACTACGAGCAGTACTTC
CASSNTGYDYEQYF
>TRBJ2-1|TRBD1|TRBV12-3/TRBV12-4|many
TGTGCCAGCAGTACCGGGACAGGGCTCAATGAGCAGTTCTTC
CASSTGTGLNEQFF
>TRBJ1-1|.|TRBV6-1|many
TGTGCCAGCAGTGAAAGACAGGATTGGGCTTTCTTT
CASSERQDWAFF
>TRBJ2-2|.|TRBV3-1|many
TGTGCCAGCAGCCAAGATGTGAGGACATTAAGGGAGCTGTTTTTT
CASSQDVRTLRELFF
>TRBJ1-1|.|TRBV18|many
TGTGCCGGGGCGACTTTGAACACTGAAGCTTTCTTT
CAGATLNTEAFF
>TRBJ2-1|.|TRBV28|many
TGTGCCAGCAGTTTAATGAAGAGTGAGCAGTTCTTC
CASSLMKSEQFF
>TRBJ1-6|.|TRBV27|many
TGTGCCAGCAGTTTACACCAATTTTCACCCCTCCACTTT
CASSLHQFSPLHF
>TRBJ2-1|.|TRBV20-1|many
TGCAGTGCTAGTCGGACTTTATTTAATGAGCAGTTCTTC
CSASRTLFNEQFF
>TRBJ2-4|.|TRBV20-1|many
TGCAGTGCTATGGCGGGACAGGCCAAAAACATTCAGTACTTC
CSAMAGQAKNIQYF
>TRBJ2-7|.|TRBV12-3/TRBV12-4|many
TGTGCCAGCGGCCGGGATGGCGAGCAGTACTTC
CASGRDGEQYF
>TRBJ2-2|.|TRBV15|many
TGTGCCACCGGGCTTAACACCGGGGAGCTGTTTTTT
CATGLNTGELFF
>TRBJ2-2|.|TRBV5-1|many
TGCGCCAGCAGCTTTCTCGGGACTCCCGGGACCGGGGAGCTGTTTTTT
CASSFLGTPGTGELFF
>TRBJ1-2|.|TRBV12-3/TRBV12-4|many
TGTGCCAGCAGACTAGAAACAGGTTCGGTCGATGGCTACACCTTC
CASRLETGSVDGYTF